The 12 T cell receptor beta chains below come from one sample, sequenced in a study of T cells in Graves' hyperthyroidism and ophthalmopathy. TCR beta CDR3 sequences were amplified from RNA transcripts. The HTBI set primed first-round TCR CDR3 RT-PCR. TCRdb analysed the multiplex PCR reads with MiXCR anew, one entry per CDR3 protein. Of 300,000 to 450,000 distinct CDR3 sequences listed, roughly 15% were seen once; the top ten hold around 19%. Sequenced input: blood. The source is a woman in her twenties or thirties with Graves' ophthalmopathy.

Ten or more counts support this clonotype. The rearrangement links TRBV27 to TRBJ1-6, with a tentative D call TRBD1 (6 bases). The V and J ends lost 6 bases and 0 bases respectively, with 18 bases between them. There are 18 residues in the CDR3. The V gene's germline CDR1 is MNHEY and CDR2 SMNVEV (reference sequence). CDR3 protein: CASSFGPRGSSYNSPLHF. CDR3 sequence (DNA): TGTGCCAGCAGCTTTGGTCCCAGGGGAAGCTCCTATAATTCACCCCTCCACTTT.

This clonotype has just a few counts. The chain combines TRBV27 with TRBJ2-7, with D possibly matching TRBD2 (6 bases). V was cut by 0 bases and J by 6 bases, with 27 bases left in between. From germline, CDR1 is MNHEY and CDR2 SMNVEV (reference sequence). The length of the CDR3 is 19 residues. CDR3 DNA sequence: TGTGCCAGCAGTTTATCATTTCGGGGGACCCCCGGTGGGTTCGGCGAGCAGTACTTC. Translated: CASSLSFRGTPGGFGEQYF.

This clonotype has just a few counts. The chain employs TRBV6-5 and TRBJ1-2, with D maybe TRBD1 (6 bases). Per the germline V gene, CDR1 is MNHEY and CDR2 is SVGAGI. This CDR3 has 15 amino acids. The ends were cut back, 2 bases at V and 0 bases at J, with 10 bases in the middle. The CDR3 spells CASSYPGQPNYGYTF. The CDR3 DNA follows: TGTGCCAGCAGTTACCCGGGACAACCTAACTATGGCTACACCTTC.

This clonotype was seen at least ten times. V and J are TRBV20-1 and TRBJ2-7; 10 bases map to TRBD2. V lost 1 base, J lost 2 bases, and 5 bases stayed unmatched. This CDR3 is 15 amino acids long. CDR1 and CDR2 (germline): DFQATT, SNEGSKA (reference sequence). The CDR3 nucleotides are TGCAGTGCTAGAGTAGCTAGCGGGGGTGCCTACGAGCAGTACTTC. Protein: CSARVASGGAYEQYF.

This clonotype was picked up many times. CDR3 sequence (DNA): TGTGCCAGCAAGGGACTAGCGGACACCGGGGAGCTGTTTTTT. It translates to CASKGLADTGELFF. The chain combines TRBV2 with TRBJ2-2; 11 bases match TRBD2. CDR1 is SNHLY and CDR2 is FYNNEI in the germline V gene. Unmatched junction bases numbered 1, after V lost 7 bases and J lost 3 bases. This CDR3 has 14 residues. Full variable domain (missing parts from reference TRBV2 and TRBJ2-2): EPEVTQTPSHQVTQMGQEVILRCVPISNHLYFYWYRQILGQKVEFLVSFYNNEISEKSEIFDDQFSVERPDGSNFTLKIRSTKLEDSAMYFCASKGLADTGELFFGEGSRLTVL.

At least ten counts were recorded for this clonotype. CDR3 in DNA: TGTGCCAGCAGTCCCCGGACGGGCAGGGGGGGAGCTGGAGATCAGCCCCAGCATTTT. As protein: CASSPRTGRGGAGDQPQHF. The chain uses TRBV27 and TRBJ1-5, with TRBD1 identical over 7 bases. Trimming took 5 bases from V and 5 from J; bases not matched to a gene: 21. The CDR3 extends over 19 amino acids. Germline CDR1 is MNHEY and CDR2 is SMNVEV (reference sequence).

The V gene is TRBV20-1, the J gene TRBJ2-7, with D unresolved. CDR1 and CDR2 from the germline V gene are DFQATT and SNEGSKA (reference sequence). This CDR3 contains 13 residues. Trimming shortened V by 0 bases and J by 0 bases, and 6 bases separated the two germline ends. CDR3 in amino acids: CSARDLDSYEQYF. In nucleotides, the CDR3 is TGCAGTGCTAGAGACCTCGACTCCTACGAGCAGTACTTC.

This clonotype has ten or more counts. V and J are TRBV12-3 or TRBV12-4 and TRBJ2-7; D unclear. V was clipped by 0 bases and J by 2 bases, with 5 bases between them. This CDR3 comprises 13 residues. This CDR3 is CASSLANTYEQYF. For the CDR3, the DNA is TGTGCCAGCAGTTTAGCCAACACCTACGAGCAGTACTTC.

CDR3 in DNA: TGTGCCAGCAGGGACAGCGAGAATGAGCAGTTCTTC. Amino acids: CASRDSENEQFF. This chain joins TRBV9 and TRBJ2-1; D is perhaps TRBD1 (6 bases). The CDR3 runs to 12 residues. Trimming cost V 5 bases and J 7 bases, with 10 bases left between them. Looked up from germline, CDR1 is SGDLS and CDR2 is YYNGEE.

The table lists this clonotype with many counts. The chain has TRBV20-1 and TRBJ2-3; TRBD2 aligns across 10 bases. V lost 1 base and J lost 5; bases outside the gene matches: 6. From germline, CDR1 is DFQATT and CDR2 SNEGSKA (reference sequence). This CDR3 region has 15 residues. For the CDR3, the DNA is TGCAGTGCTAGAGGACAAGCGGGGGGGCAAGATACGCAGTATTTT. Its protein is CSARGQAGGQDTQYF.

Many counts were recorded for this clonotype. The chain carries TRBV5-4 and TRBJ2-5; D might be TRBD2 (6 bases). The ends were cut back, 2 bases at V and 2 bases at J, with 10 bases in the middle. The germline V gene has CDR1 SGHNT and CDR2 YYREEE (reference sequence). The CDR3 extends over 14 amino acids. CDR3 in amino acids: CASSFRGRQETQYF. As DNA, the CDR3 is TGTGCCAGCAGCTTCCGGGGGAGACAAGAGACCCAGTACTTC.

The V call is TRBV12-5, the J call TRBJ2-2; a possible D gene is TRBD2 (5 bases). The CDR3 is 15 amino acids. V lost 1 base, J lost 4 bases, and 10 bases lay in between. CDR1 and CDR2 from the germline V gene are LGHNT and FRNRAP. DNA for the CDR3: TGTGCTAGTGGTTTGGGCCCCACTAGCACCGGGGAGCTGTTTTTT. It is translated as CASGLGPTSTGELFF.